Listed below are T cell receptor beta chains from one sample, sequenced in a study of blood T cell repertoires in COVID-19. Measured with immunoSEQ multiplex PCR; TCRdb has only the in-frame clones, and not every one. The data contain about 210,000 clones, roughly four fifths of them singletons. Sequenced input: peripheral blood. The receptor source for this set is a middle-aged woman with acute or convalescent COVID-19. Each CDR3 is given with its conserved first and last residue. Each record gives: D gene, clone size, V gene, J gene, CDR3 DNA, CDR3 protein. The D gene is left open where the match is weak. For some rows the clone size is stated as once, few or many, or as a class when expanded; others skip it.

TRBD1,-,TRBV9,TRBJ1-2,TGTGCCAGCAGCCAGAGCCCGGGACAGCCATATGGCTACACCTTC,CASSQSPGQPYGYTF
-,-,TRBV5-1,TRBJ1-1,TGCGCCAGCAACCCGAGGGGGGGTATGAACACTGAAGCTTTCTTT,CASNPRGGMNTEAFF
-,-,TRBV29-1,TRBJ2-2,TGCAGCGTTACCCCCGGAACAGGGAACACCGGGGAGCTGTTTTTT,CSVTPGTGNTGELFF
-,-,TRBV5-1,TRBJ2-7,TGCGCCAGCAGCTCGTATAGCGGTTCCTACGAGCAGTACTTC,CASSSYSGSYEQYF
-,-,TRBV4-1,TRBJ1-4,TGCGCCAGCAGCCCCATGGCCCGGGACATCGATGAAAAACTGTTTTTT,CASSPMARDIDEKLFF
TRBD1,-,TRBV4-1,TRBJ2-7,TGCGCCAGCAGCCCTACCCCAGGGGGAGAGCAGTACTTC,CASSPTPGGEQYF
TRBD1,once,TRBV19,TRBJ1-1,TGTGCCAGTAGTATCTGGACAGGCGGAATACTGAACACTGAAGCTTTCTTT,CASSIWTGGILNTEAFF
-,-,TRBV19,TRBJ1-3,TGTGCCAGTAGTATCCGAGGGACTGGAAACACCATATATTTT,CASSIRGTGNTIYF
-,-,TRBV6-5,TRBJ2-1,TGTGCCAGCAGTAGGCGAGGGTACAATGAGCAGTTCTTC,CASSRRGYNEQFF
-,few,TRBV27,TRBJ1-2,TGTGCCAGCAGTACCTACAGGGACAACTATGGCTACACCTTC,CASSTYRDNYGYTF
TRBD1,once,TRBV5-6,TRBJ1-4,TGTGCCAGCTCACATCAGGGGGCACGTGAAAAACTGTTTTTT,CASSHQGAREKLFF
-,-,TRBV19,TRBJ2-3,TGTGCCAGTAGTATAGAGCGTTCTGCCGATACGCAGTATTTT,CASSIERSADTQYF
-,-,TRBV30,TRBJ1-1,TGTGCCTGGAGTTTAACAGGGAACACTGAAGCTTTCTTT,CAWSLTGNTEAFF
TRBD2,-,TRBV6-5,TRBJ2-7,TGTGCCAGCAGCCAGGGACTAGCCCGCGAGCAGTACTTC,CASSQGLAREQYF
-,-,TRBV13,TRBJ2-7,TGTGCCAGCAGTTCCCTAGGAGACCTGTACGAGCAGTACTTC,CASSSLGDLYEQYF
-,few,TRBV30,TRBJ1-3,TGTGCCTGGAAGGGAGGCGTCTCTGGAAACACCATATATTTT,CAWKGGVSGNTIYF
-,few,TRBV27,TRBJ2-7,TGTGCCAGCAGTTTAAACAGGGCCCAGAGGAGGGAGCAGTACTTC,CASSLNRAQRREQYF
TRBD1,-,TRBV29-1,TRBJ2-7,TGCAGCGCCCAGACAGGGAACTACGAGCAGTACTTC,CSAQTGNYEQYF
TRBD2,-,TRBV27,TRBJ2-3,TGTGCCAGCAGTTCTAGCGGGGGCTATACGCAGTATTTT,CASSSSGGYTQYF
TRBD2,-,TRBV29-1,TRBJ2-1,TGCAGCGTTGTAAAGCGGGAGGTGGGGTCCTACAATGAGCAGTTCTTC,CSVVKREVGSYNEQFF
TRBD1,-,TRBV13,TRBJ1-6,TGTGCCAGCAGCTGGGGACAGGGGGCCGGGAATTCACCCCTCCACTTT,CASSWGQGAGNSPLHF
-,-,TRBV18,TRBJ1-1,TGTGCCAGCTCACCACTAGGGGCGACCACTGAAGCTTTCTTT,CASSPLGATTEAFF
TRBD2,-,TRBV5-1,TRBJ2-5,TGCGCCAGCAGCTTGGGAGCGGGAGTAGAGACCCAGTACTTC,CASSLGAGVETQYF
-,-,TRBV9,TRBJ1-2,TGTGCCAGCAGCATGACTGCTGGCTACACCTTC,CASSMTAGYTF
-,-,TRBV11-2,TRBJ1-1,TGTGCCAGCAGCTTAACCTTAGGCAGGGTGGACACTGAAGCTTTCTTT,CASSLTLGRVDTEAFF
TRBD1,once,TRBV5-1,TRBJ1-5,TGCGCCAGCAGCTCAGGGGGAAATCAGCCCCAGCATTTT,CASSSGGNQPQHF
-,-,TRBV7-2,TRBJ2-1,TGTGCCAGCAGCACCCGTTTGAAGGGGGCCTACAATGAGCAGTTCTTC,CASSTRLKGAYNEQFF
-,-,TRBV27,TRBJ2-2,TGTGCCAGCAGAGGATTAGGAGGGTCAAACACCGGGGAGCTGTTTTTT,CASRGLGGSNTGELFF
-,-,TRBV5-1,TRBJ2-3,TGCGCCAGCAGCGGGGAGCTTAGCACAGATACGCAGTATTTT,CASSGELSTDTQYF
TRBD1,-,TRBV2,TRBJ1-2,TGTGCCAGCAGTGTAAGGGACAGGGTGCCTTATGGCTACACCTTC,CASSVRDRVPYGYTF
-,-,TRBV6-6,TRBJ1-1,TGTGCCAGCAGGAGGAACACTGAAGCTTTCTTT,CASRRNTEAFF
-,-,TRBV7-3,TRBJ2-1,TGTGCCAGCAGCTTAATGGCGGGGTCCTCCTACAATGAGCAGTTCTTC,CASSLMAGSSYNEQFF
-,-,TRBV10-3,TRBJ2-7,TGTGCCATCAGTGCACTCACCGGGACTCCCTACGAGCAGTACTTC,CAISALTGTPYEQYF
TRBD1,-,TRBV3-1/TRBV3-2,TRBJ1-4,TGTGCCAGCAGCCAAGTTTTCAACAGGGGAAATGAAAAACTGTTTTTT,CASSQVFNRGNEKLFF
TRBD2,once,TRBV29-1,TRBJ2-1,TGCAGCGTCGCTCCAACTAGCGATGAGCAGTTCTTC,CSVAPTSDEQFF
-,-,TRBV5-8,TRBJ2-1,TGTGCCAGCAGCTTGGGGTCGACATCCTACAATGAGCAGTTCTTC,CASSLGSTSYNEQFF
-,-,TRBV5-1,TRBJ2-1,TGCGCCAGCAGCCTCGGGGGAGCCTTATACAATGAGCAGTTCTTC,CASSLGGALYNEQFF